The 28 T cell receptor beta chains presented below share a single source sample, sequenced in a study of human T cells and chemical hapten exposure. Time point noted: pre-sensitization, week 0. Treatment described: therapeutic diphenylcyclopropenone sensitization with weekly scalp DPC. One entry per CDR3 protein results from TCRdb running MiXCR on the RACE reads. The sample carries 190,000 or so distinct CDR3 sequences, around 30% recorded once. Sequencing used whole blood, obtained in connection with sensitization to the hapten diphenylcyclopropenone (DPC). These receptors were obtained from a woman in her twenties or thirties with alopecia areata. Some clones in this sample may be carry-over from other donors' samples.

At least ten counts were recorded for this clonotype. This chain connects TRBV4-3 to TRBJ2-1, with 10 bases matching TRBD2. Germline CDR1 and CDR2: LGHNA and YSLEER. This CDR3 is built from 15 residues. Germline trimming cut 4 bases from V and 2 bases from J; bases unmatched to any gene: 2. Here the CDR3 reads CASSPTSGAYNEQFF. As DNA, the CDR3 is TGCGCCAGCAGCCCTACTAGCGGGGCCTACAATGAGCAGTTCTTC.

The CDR3 DNA reads as TGTGCCAGCACTAGGTCTGGGGCCAACGTCCTGACTTTC. Its protein product is CASTRSGANVLTF. The chain employs TRBV7-8 and TRBJ2-6, with D hard to call. Germline loops: CDR1 SGHVS, CDR2 FQNEAQ. CDR3 length equals 13 residues. Trimming cost V 7 bases and J 1 base, with 5 bases left between them.

Comment on this clonotype: Germline is not matched at one junction end, which may reflect a read error. This chain joins TRBV28 and TRBJ2-1; 16 bases line up with TRBD2. CDR1 is MDHEN, CDR2 SYDVKM, per germline. This CDR3 comprises 14 residues. CDR3 bases: TGTGCCAGCAGTCCGGGACTAGCGGGAGGGCCTCTTCTCTTC. Protein product: CASSPGLAGGPLLF.

The chain has TRBV18 and TRBJ2-5; a possible D gene is TRBD1 (5 bases). The CDR3 contains 14 residues. CDR1 and CDR2 (germline): KGHSH, LQKENI. V shed 5 bases and J shed 3 bases, with 13 bases lying between them. The CDR3 DNA reads TGTGCCAGCTCATATAGGGGATCCGAAGAGACCCAGTACTTC. Translated, it gives CASSYRGSEETQYF.

The chain links TRBV29-1 to TRBJ2-5, with D perhaps TRBD2 (6 bases). Trimming pared 8 bases from V and 1 base from J, leaving 17 bases between. The CDR3 is made up of 14 amino acids. Germline-derived CDR1 and CDR2 are SQVTM and ANQGSEA. CDR3 loop: CSSARGSAQETQYF. CDR3 DNA sequence: TGCAGCTCCGCGCGGGGATCCGCCCAAGAGACCCAGTACTTC. Filled out from reference TRBV29-1 and TRBJ2-5, the complete variable domain reads SAVISQKPSRDICQRGTSLTIQCQVDSQVTMMFWYRQQPGQSLTLIATANQGSEATYESGFVIDKFPISRPNLTFSTLTVSNMSPEDSSIYLCSSARGSAQETQYFGPGTRLLVL.

This chain uses TRBV28 with TRBJ1-2, with 10 bases fitting TRBD1. The germline CDR1 and CDR2 sequences are MDHEN and SYDVKM. J was trimmed by 8 bases and V by 2 bases; bases with no gene match: 8. This CDR3 has 15 amino acids. The CDR3 nucleotides are TGTGCCAGCAGTTTAAGAGTGGGGACAGGGGAAGGCTACACCTTC. Its protein product is CASSLRVGTGEGYTF.

This chain uses TRBV5-6 with TRBJ2-7; a possible D gene is TRBD1 (6 bases). The CDR3 is made up of 14 amino acids. Looked up from germline, CDR1 is SGHDT and CDR2 is YYEEEE. The V gene lost 2 bases and the J gene lost 1 base, with 10 bases spanning the gap. The CDR3 DNA follows: TGTGCCAGCAGCTTTCCGACAGGATCCTACGAGCAGTACTTC. This sequence encodes CASSFPTGSYEQYF.

The J gene is TRBJ2-3, the V gene TRBV9; no definite D call. This CDR3 spans 14 amino acids. Trimming pared 0 bases from V and 2 bases from J, leaving 7 bases between. Looked up from germline, CDR1 is SGDLS and CDR2 is YYNGEE. The CDR3 DNA reads as TGTGCCAGCAGCGTAGCCGGCTCCACAGATACGCAGTATTTT. Protein sequence: CASSVAGSTDTQYF.

CDR3 protein: CASSFRLAGEIRGTGELFF. The CDR3 DNA reads as TGTGCCAGCAGCTTTCGTCTAGCGGGAGAGATACGAGGCACCGGGGAGCTGTTTTTT. The chain carries TRBV7-2 and TRBJ2-2, with TRBD2 matching 10 bases. Per germline, CDR1 SGHTA and CDR2 FQGNSA. The CDR3 runs 19 residues. Trimming cost V 3 bases and J 4 bases; bases outside gene matches: 14.

The CDR3 loop reads CASTPANTEAFF. The CDR3 DNA reads TGTGCCAGCACCCCGGCGAACACTGAAGCTTTCTTT. The V and J genes are TRBV6-1 and TRBJ1-1; no firm D call. CDR3 length: 12 amino acids. Germline CDR1 reads MNHNS; CDR2 reads SASEGT. Trimming stripped 7 bases from V and 1 base from J, with 7 bases between.

There are a few counts of this clonotype. The chain carries TRBV12-3 or TRBV12-4 and TRBJ1-1; D remains unclear. Trimming pared 1 base from V and 3 bases from J, leaving 12 bases between. The CDR3 is made up of 15 amino acids. The CDR3 reads CASSLGAGGYTEAFF. The CDR3 DNA reads as TGTGCCAGCAGTTTAGGGGCAGGAGGTTACACTGAAGCTTTCTTT.

V is TRBV29-1 and J is TRBJ2-1, with D possibly being TRBD2 (6 bases). CDR3 length: 15 residues. The germline V and J ends were trimmed by 6 bases and 5 bases, with 20 bases remaining between them. From germline, CDR1 is SQVTM and CDR2 ANQGSEA. CDR3 in DNA: TGCAGCGTGGAGGGAAACGGGACTCGCCACAATGAGCAGTTCTTC. It is translated as CSVEGNGTRHNEQFF.

This clonotype was counted between two and nine times. This chain connects TRBV6-1 to TRBJ1-5; maybe TRBD1 (6 bases). The CDR3 spans 13 residues. Trimming left V 6 bases short and J 4 bases short, with 10 bases between. Germline-derived CDR1 and CDR2 are MNHNS and SASEGT. In nucleotides, the CDR3 is TGTGCCAGCAGGAGACAGGTTAATCAGCCCCAGCATTTT. Protein product: CASRRQVNQPQHF.

In its sample, this clonotype was seen a few times. The chain couples TRBV29-1 to TRBJ2-1; D not certain. CDR1 and CDR2 (germline): SQVTM, ANQGSEA. This CDR3 has 14 residues. Deletions cut 2 bases from V and 0 bases from J, with 8 bases between. The CDR3 DNA reads as TGCAGCGTTGAAAGGCGGATCTCCTACAATGAGCAGTTCTTC. It encodes CSVERRISYNEQFF.

This clonotype was counted a few times. The CDR3 region has the DNA TGTGCCAGCAGCTTGCAGACGGTCTCCTACGAGCAGTACTTC. Translating it yields CASSLQTVSYEQYF. V gene TRBV5-6 combines with J gene TRBJ2-7; D is undetermined. Germline V CDR1 and CDR2: SGHDT, YYEEEE. With 1 base removed from V and 0 bases from J, the gap between germline ends came to 8 bases. The CDR3 extends over 14 amino acids.

The CDR3 coding sequence is TGTGCCAGTAGTAGAGCGGACAGGGGAGACAATCAGCCCCAGCATTTT. Protein sequence: CASSRADRGDNQPQHF. V gene TRBV19 combines with J gene TRBJ1-5; TRBD1 agrees at 9 bases. Germline-derived CDR1 and CDR2 are LNHDA and SQIVND (reference sequence). The ends lost 4 bases at V and 3 bases at J; junction bases unmatched: 7. This CDR3 has 16 residues.

The chain couples TRBV28 to TRBJ1-5; D may be TRBD1 (5 bases). Germline CDR1 MDHEN, CDR2 SYDVKM. Trimming stripped 6 bases from V and 6 bases from J, with 21 bases between. The CDR3 has 16 amino acids. CDR3 sequence reads: CASRQSARAGSQPQHF. The CDR3 nucleotides read TGTGCCAGCAGGCAATCGGCCAGGGCTGGTAGTCAGCCCCAGCATTTT. Full variable domain (rest looked up from reference TRBV28 and TRBJ1-5): DVKVTQSSRYLVKRTGEKVFLECVQDMDHENMFWYRQDPGLGLRLIYFSYDVKMKEKGDIPEGYSVSREKKERFSLILESASTNQTSMYLCASRQSARAGSQPQHFGDGTRLSIL.

The chain combines TRBV20-1 with TRBJ1-1; tentatively, D is TRBD1 (6 bases). Germline lookup yields CDR1 DFQATT and CDR2 SNEGSKA (reference sequence). The V end lost 3 bases, the J end lost 5 bases, and 10 bases lay between the germline ends. The CDR3 has 12 amino acids. The CDR3 sequence: CSASQGRTEAFF. CDR3 DNA: TGCAGTGCTAGTCAGGGGAGGACTGAAGCTTTCTTT.

This chain uses TRBV11-1 with TRBJ2-7, with 9 bases lining up with TRBD1. Trimming at V came to 5 bases and at J to 1 base, leaving 6 bases not matched to a gene. Germline V lookup: CDR1 SGHAT, CDR2 FQDESV (reference sequence). CDR3 length equals 15 residues. The CDR3 DNA is TGTGCCAGCAGCCCAGGACAGGGGAGATCCTACGAGCAGTACTTC. Residues: CASSPGQGRSYEQYF.

The rearrangement links TRBV20-1 to TRBJ1-4; D is perhaps TRBD1 (6 bases). The CDR3 is made up of 12 amino acids. Trimming removed 5 bases at V and 7 bases at J, with 11 bases between. Germline V gene lookup returns CDR1 DFQATT and CDR2 SNEGSKA (reference sequence). The CDR3 loop reads CSAEKGGEKLFF. The CDR3, as DNA: TGCAGTGCTGAGAAGGGGGGTGAAAAACTGTTTTTT.

The chain links TRBV3-1 to TRBJ2-3; TRBD2 might be the D (6 bases). Germline values: CDR1 LGHDT, CDR2 YNNKEL (reference sequence). Trimming took 4 bases from V and 2 from J, leaving 13 bases between them. The CDR3 covers 15 residues. CDR3 residues: CASSPASDYTDTQYF. The CDR3 DNA sequence: TGTGCCAGCAGCCCAGCTAGCGACTACACAGATACGCAGTATTTT.

This rearrangement joins TRBV29-1 to TRBJ2-2, with 7 bases that match TRBD1. The junction had 3 bases not matched to a gene; V was cut back by 4 bases and J by 4 bases. This CDR3 has 13 residues. From germline, CDR1 is SQVTM and CDR2 ANQGSEA. CDR3 nucleotide sequence: TGCAGCGTTGCCCACAGGGGCACCGGGGAGCTGTTTTTT. Amino acids: CSVAHRGTGELFF.

J is TRBJ1-2 and V is TRBV28; TRBD1 aligns across 12 bases. The V gene end was trimmed by 10 bases and the J gene end by 7 bases; junction bases not matched to a gene: 13. This CDR3 comprises 15 residues. CDR1 and CDR2 (germline): MDHEN, SYDVKM. As DNA, the CDR3 is TGTGCCATCCTCGGTGGGACAGGGGGCTTCGGTGGCTACACCTTC. It codes for CAILGGTGGFGGYTF.

This clonotype was seen a few times. CDR3 DNA: TGCAGCGTGCGGGGTGCCGAAAAACTGTTTTTT. It encodes CSVRGAEKLFF. V is TRBV29-1 and J is TRBJ1-4; no reliable D call. Per germline, CDR1 SQVTM and CDR2 ANQGSEA. V was trimmed by 6 bases and J by 8 bases, leaving 10 bases between them. The CDR3 is made up of 11 amino acids. The variable domain in full, completed from reference TRBV29-1 and TRBJ1-4, reads SAVISQKPSRDICQRGTSLTIQCQVDSQVTMMFWYRQQPGQSLTLIATANQGSEATYESGFVIDKFPISRPNLTFSTLTVSNMSPEDSSIYLCSVRGAEKLFFGSGTQLSVL.

This clonotype came up many times. The genes are TRBV29-1 and TRBJ2-3, with TRBD2 as a possible D gene (6 bases). The V gene's germline CDR1 is SQVTM and CDR2 ANQGSEA. CDR3 size: 16 residues. Deletions cut 7 bases from V and 0 bases from J, with 20 bases between. The CDR3: CSAAKWGEASTDTQYF. The CDR3 DNA is TGCAGCGCCGCGAAGTGGGGGGAAGCTAGCACAGATACGCAGTATTTT.

This clonotype was detected a few times. V usage is TRBV7-2 and J usage is TRBJ2-3; weak D call: TRBD2 (6 bases). The CDR3 is made up of 16 amino acids. V was cut by 3 bases and J by 0 bases, with 13 bases left in between. The germline CDR1 and CDR2 sequences are SGHTA and FQGNSA. Here the CDR3 reads CASSFWAGSSTDTQYF. The DNA for the CDR3 is TGTGCCAGCAGCTTTTGGGCGGGGTCTAGCACAGATACGCAGTATTTT.

The chain has TRBV9 and TRBJ1-4; D gene ambiguous. CDR3 length: 18 residues. Germline V gene lookup returns CDR1 SGDLS and CDR2 YYNGEE. The V end lost 4 bases, the J end lost 5 bases, and 24 bases lay between the germline ends. The CDR3 spells CASSPGGVPQSWNEKLFF. The CDR3 nucleotides read TGTGCCAGCAGCCCCGGTGGCGTGCCCCAGTCCTGGAATGAAAAACTGTTTTTT.

V gene TRBV28 combines with J gene TRBJ1-2; D not resolved. The ends were cut back, 3 bases at V and 0 bases at J, with 5 bases in the middle. The CDR3 spans 13 residues. Germline assignment: CDR1 MDHEN and CDR2 SYDVKM. CDR3 in DNA: TGTGCCAGCAGTTTGCACGCTAACTATGGCTACACCTTC. Protein product: CASSLHANYGYTF.